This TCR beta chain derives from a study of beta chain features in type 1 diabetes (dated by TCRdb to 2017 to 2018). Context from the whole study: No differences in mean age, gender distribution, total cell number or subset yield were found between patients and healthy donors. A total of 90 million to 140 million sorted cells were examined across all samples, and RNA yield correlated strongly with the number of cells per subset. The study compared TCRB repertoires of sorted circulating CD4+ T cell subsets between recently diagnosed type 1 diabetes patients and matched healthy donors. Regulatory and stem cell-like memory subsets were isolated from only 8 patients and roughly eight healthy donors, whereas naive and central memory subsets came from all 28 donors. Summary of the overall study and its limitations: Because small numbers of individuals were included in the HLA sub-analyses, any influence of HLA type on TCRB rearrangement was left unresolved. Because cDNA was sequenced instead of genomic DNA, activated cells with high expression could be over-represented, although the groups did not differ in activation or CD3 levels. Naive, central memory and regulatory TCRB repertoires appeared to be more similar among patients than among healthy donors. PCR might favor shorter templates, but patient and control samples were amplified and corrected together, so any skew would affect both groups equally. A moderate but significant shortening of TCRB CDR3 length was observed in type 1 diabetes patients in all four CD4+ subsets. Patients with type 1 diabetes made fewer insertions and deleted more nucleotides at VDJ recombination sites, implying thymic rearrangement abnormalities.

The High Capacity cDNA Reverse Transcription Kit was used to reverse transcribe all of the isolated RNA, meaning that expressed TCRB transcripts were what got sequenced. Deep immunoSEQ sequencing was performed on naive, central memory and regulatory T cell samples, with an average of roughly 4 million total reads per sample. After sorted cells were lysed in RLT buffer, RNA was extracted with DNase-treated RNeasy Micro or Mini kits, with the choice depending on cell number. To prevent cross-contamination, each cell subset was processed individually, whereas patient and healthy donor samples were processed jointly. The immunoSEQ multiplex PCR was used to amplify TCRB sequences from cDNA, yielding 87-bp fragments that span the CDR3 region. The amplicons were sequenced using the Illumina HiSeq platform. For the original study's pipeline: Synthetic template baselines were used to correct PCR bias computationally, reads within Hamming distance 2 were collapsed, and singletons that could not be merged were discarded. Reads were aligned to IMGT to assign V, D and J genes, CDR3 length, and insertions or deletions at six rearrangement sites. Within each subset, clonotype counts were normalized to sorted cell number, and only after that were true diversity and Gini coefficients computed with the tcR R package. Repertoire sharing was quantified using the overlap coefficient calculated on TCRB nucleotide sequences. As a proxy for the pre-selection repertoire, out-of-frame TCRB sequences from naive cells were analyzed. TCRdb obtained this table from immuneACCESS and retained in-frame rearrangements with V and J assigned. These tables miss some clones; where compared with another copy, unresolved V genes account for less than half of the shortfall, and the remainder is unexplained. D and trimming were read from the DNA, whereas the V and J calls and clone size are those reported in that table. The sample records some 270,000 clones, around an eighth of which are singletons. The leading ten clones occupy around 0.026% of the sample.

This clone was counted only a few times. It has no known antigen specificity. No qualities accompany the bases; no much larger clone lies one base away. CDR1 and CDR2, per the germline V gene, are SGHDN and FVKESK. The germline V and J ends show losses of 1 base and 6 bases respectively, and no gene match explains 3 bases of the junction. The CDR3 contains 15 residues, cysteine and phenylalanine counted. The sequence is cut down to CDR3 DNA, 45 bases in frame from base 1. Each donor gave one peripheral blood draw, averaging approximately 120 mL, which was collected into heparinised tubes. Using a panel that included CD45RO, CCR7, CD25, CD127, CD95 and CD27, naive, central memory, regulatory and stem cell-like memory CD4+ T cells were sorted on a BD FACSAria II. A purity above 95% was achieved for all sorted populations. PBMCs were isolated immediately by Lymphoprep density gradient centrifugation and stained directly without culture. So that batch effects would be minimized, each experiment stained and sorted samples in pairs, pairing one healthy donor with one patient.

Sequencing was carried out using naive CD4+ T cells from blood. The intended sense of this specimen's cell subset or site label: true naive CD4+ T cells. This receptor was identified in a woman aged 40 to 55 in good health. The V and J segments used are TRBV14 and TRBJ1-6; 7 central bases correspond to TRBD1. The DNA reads TGTGCCAGCAGCCAAGCAGGGGGGCCTAATTCACCCCTCCACTTT. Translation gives CASSQAGGPNSPLHF.